This T cell receptor (beta chain) is from a study of CD8+CD57+ T cells in acquired aplastic anemia. As for the study in general: Where healthy donors were concerned, CD4+ cells averaged around 11 million reads.

This clonotype was recorded many times. TCR beta VDJ combinations and CDR3 sequences were profiled from genomic DNA. TCRdb called the reads again in MiXCR, with one record for every CDR3 protein. This sample yields about 110,000 distinct CDR3 sequences, of which less than 65% are seen a single time; roughly a third belongs to the top ten. The CDR3 covers 14 residues. Germline V lookup: CDR1 KGHDR, CDR2 SFDVKD. Trimming took off 4 bases at V and 3 bases at J, with 11 bases between the two ends. The chain is built from TRBV24-1 and TRBJ1-2; D unclear. This clonotype originated in a human donor in good health, serving as a control. Sequencing used sorted CD4+, CD8+, or CD8+CD57+ T cells (not recorded which) from PBMCs. CDR3 sequence (DNA): TGTGCCACCAGTGAAAGGAGCAGTTACTATGGCTACACCTTC. It encodes CATSERSSYYGYTF.